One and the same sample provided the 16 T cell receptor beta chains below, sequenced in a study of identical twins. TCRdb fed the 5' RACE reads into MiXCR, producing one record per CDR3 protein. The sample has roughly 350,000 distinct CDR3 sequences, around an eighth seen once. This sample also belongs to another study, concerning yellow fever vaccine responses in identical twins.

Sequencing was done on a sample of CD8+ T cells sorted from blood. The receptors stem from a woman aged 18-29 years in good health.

CDR3 protein: CASSPGRREVYNEQFF. The CDR3 nucleotides read TGTGCCAGCAGCCCCGGCCGACGGGAGGTCTACAATGAGCAGTTCTTC. The chain is built from TRBV13 and TRBJ2-1; 7 positions agree with TRBD2. With 5 bases clipped from V and 3 bases from J, the junction kept 10 bases outside the gene matches. From germline, CDR1 is PRHDT and CDR2 FYEKMQ (reference sequence). The CDR3 is made up of 16 amino acids.

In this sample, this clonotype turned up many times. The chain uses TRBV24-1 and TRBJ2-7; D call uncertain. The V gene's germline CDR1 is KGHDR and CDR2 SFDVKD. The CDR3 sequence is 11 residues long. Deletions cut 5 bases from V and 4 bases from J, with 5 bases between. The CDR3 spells CATSVGYEQYF. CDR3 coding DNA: TGTGCCACCAGTGTTGGGTACGAGCAGTACTTC.

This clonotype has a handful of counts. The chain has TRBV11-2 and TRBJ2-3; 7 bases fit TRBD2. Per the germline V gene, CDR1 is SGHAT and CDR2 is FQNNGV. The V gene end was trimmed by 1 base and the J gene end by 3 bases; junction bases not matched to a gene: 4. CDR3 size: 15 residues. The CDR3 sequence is CASSLAGRVTDTQYF. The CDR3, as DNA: TGTGCCAGCAGCTTAGCAGGGAGGGTGACAGATACGCAGTATTTT.

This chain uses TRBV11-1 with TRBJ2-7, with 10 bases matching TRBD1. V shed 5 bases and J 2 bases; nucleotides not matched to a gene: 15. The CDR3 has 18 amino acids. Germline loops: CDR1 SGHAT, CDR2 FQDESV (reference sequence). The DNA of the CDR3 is TGTGCCAGCAGCGGGAGCCGGGACAGGGGAAAGTGGGCCTACGAGCAGTACGTC. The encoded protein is CASSGSRDRGKWAYEQYV.

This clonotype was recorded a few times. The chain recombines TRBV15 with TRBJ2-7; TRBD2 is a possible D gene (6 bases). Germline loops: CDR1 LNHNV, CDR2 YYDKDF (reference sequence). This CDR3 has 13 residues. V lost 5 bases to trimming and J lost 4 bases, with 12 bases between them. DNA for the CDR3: TGTGCCACCAGCGGGGCAGGGAGGTACGAGCAGTACTTC. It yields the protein CATSGAGRYEQYF.

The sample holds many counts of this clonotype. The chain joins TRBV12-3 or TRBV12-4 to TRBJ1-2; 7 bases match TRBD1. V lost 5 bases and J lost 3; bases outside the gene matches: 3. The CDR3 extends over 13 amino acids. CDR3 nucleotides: TGTGCCAGCAGTCGGGACAGCTACTATGGCTACACCTTC. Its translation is CASSRDSYYGYTF.

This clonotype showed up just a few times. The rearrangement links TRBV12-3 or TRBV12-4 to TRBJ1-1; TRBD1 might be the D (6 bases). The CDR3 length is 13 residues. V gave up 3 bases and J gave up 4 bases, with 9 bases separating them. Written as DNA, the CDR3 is TGTGCCAGCAGTTTTACAGGGACCACTGAAGCTTTCTTT. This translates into CASSFTGTTEAFF.

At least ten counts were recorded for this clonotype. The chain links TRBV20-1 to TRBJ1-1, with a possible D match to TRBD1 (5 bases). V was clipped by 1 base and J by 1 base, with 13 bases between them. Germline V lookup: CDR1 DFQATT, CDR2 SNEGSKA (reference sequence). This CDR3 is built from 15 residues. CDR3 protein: CSARVEAGQNTEAFF. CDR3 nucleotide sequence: TGCAGTGCTAGAGTTGAGGCAGGGCAGAACACTGAAGCTTTCTTT.

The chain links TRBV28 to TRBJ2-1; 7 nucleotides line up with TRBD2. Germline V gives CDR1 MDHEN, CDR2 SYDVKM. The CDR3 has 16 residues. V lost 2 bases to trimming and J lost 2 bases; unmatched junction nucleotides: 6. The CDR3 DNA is TGTGCCAGCAGTTTAGTTCTAGCGGACACCTACAATGAGCAGTTCTTC. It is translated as CASSLVLADTYNEQFF.

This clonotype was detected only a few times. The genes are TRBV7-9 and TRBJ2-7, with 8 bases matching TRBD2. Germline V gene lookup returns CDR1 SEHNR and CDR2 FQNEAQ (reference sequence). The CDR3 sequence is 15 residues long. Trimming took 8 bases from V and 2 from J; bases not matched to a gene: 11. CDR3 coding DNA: TGTGCCAGCCTGTCCGGGACTAGTTTTCCCTACGAGCAGTACTTC. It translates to CASLSGTSFPYEQYF.

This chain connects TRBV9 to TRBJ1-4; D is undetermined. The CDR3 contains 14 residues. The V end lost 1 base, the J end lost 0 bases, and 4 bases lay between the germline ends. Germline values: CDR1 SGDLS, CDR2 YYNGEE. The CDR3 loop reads CASSVMATNEKLFF. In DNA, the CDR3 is TGTGCCAGCAGCGTAATGGCAACTAATGAAAAACTGTTTTTT.

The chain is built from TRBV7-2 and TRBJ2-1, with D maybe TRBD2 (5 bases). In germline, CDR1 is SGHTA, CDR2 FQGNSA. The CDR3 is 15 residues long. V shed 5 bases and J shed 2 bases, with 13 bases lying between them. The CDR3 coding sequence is TGTGCCAGCAGCCGCACGGGGTTCCCCTACAATGAGCAGTTCTTC. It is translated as CASSRTGFPYNEQFF.

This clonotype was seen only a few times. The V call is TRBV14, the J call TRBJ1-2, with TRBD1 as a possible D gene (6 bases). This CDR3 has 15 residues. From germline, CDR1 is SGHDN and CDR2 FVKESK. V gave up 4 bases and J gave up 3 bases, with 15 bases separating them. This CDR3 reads CASSPDAGHYYGYTF. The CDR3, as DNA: TGTGCCAGCAGCCCAGACGCGGGACATTACTATGGCTACACCTTC.

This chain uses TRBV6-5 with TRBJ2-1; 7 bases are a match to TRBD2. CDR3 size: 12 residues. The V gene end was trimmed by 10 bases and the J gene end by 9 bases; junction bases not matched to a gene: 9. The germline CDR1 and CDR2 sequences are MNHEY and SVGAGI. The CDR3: CATMGGEGEQFF. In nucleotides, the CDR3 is TGTGCCACCATGGGAGGGGAAGGTGAGCAGTTCTTC.

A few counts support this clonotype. In nucleotides, the CDR3 is TGTGCCAGCAGCCTAGTAGGTAGGGCAAGCTACGAGCAGTACTTC. As protein: CASSLVGRASYEQYF. This chain connects TRBV11-2 to TRBJ2-7; D remains ambiguous. The CDR3 spans 15 residues. Trimming removed 5 bases from V and 3 bases from J, with 17 bases in between. CDR1 and CDR2 from the germline V gene are SGHAT and FQNNGV.

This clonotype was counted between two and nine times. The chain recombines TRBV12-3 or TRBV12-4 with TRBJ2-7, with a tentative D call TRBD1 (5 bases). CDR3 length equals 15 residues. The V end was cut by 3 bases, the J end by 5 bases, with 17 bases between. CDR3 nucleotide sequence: TGTGCCAGCAGTTTTGACCTCCAAACAGGAGACGAGCAGTACTTC. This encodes CASSFDLQTGDEQYF.